Given below is one T cell receptor (beta chain) in context. Its antigen remains unidentified. This specimen comes from a study of tumor-infiltrating lymphocytes in primary liver carcinoma. TCR beta cDNA came from about 470 ng total RNA, primed with a constant-region primer. Slightly modified ARM-PCR served as the procedure for the TCR beta libraries. These libraries came from three rounds of nested multiplex PCR. TRBV1-TRBV30 forward primers and a C-beta reverse primer were used in the first two PCR rounds, which each ran for about 11 cycles. One entry per CDR3 protein, called by TCRdb with MiXCR from the multiplex PCR reads. The profile shows hundreds of thousands of distinct CDR3 sequences, about three fifths of them singletons. This CDR3 spans 14 amino acids. Trimming took 6 bases from V and 0 from J, leaving 11 bases between them. From germline, CDR1 is MNHEY and CDR2 SVGEGT. Whole-study findings and limits: Tumor region pairs outstripped tumor-adjacent and tumor-blood pairs in overlap.

Germline DNA was extracted alongside blood RNA, which was obtained from unsorted whole blood. Chronic HBV infection was present in the patients, who were treatment-naive. The sample taken for sequencing was peripheral blood. This clonotype was sampled from a woman in her thirties with primary liver carcinoma and hepatitis B virus infection. The chain employs TRBV6-2 or TRBV6-3 and TRBJ2-5; D unresolved. The CDR3 nucleotides read TGTGCCAGCAGACCGACAAGGTACCAAGAGACCCAGTACTTC. This codes for CASRPTRYQETQYF.